These 32 T cell receptor beta chains were all obtained from the same sample, sequenced in a study of human T cells and chemical hapten exposure. Time point defined: patch test 1, 2 weeks after DPC sensitization. Treatment given: therapeutic diphenylcyclopropenone sensitization with weekly scalp DPC. TCRdb re-called the RACE reads with MiXCR, one entry per CDR3 protein. This table has 380,000 or so distinct CDR3 sequences, approximately 5% appearing once. Sequences were derived from whole blood, sampled in connection with sensitization to the hapten diphenylcyclopropenone (DPC). These receptor sequences come from a woman between 45 and 65 years old with alopecia areata. Some clones in this sample may be carry-over from other donors' samples.

This clonotype occurred a few times. CDR3 region: CASSLSTNPNEQFF. The CDR3 DNA reads as TGTGCCAGCAGCTTAAGTACGAATCCCAATGAGCAGTTCTTC. The rearrangement uses TRBV7-8 and TRBJ2-1; D not resolved. Per germline, CDR1 SGHVS and CDR2 FQNEAQ. The CDR3 runs 14 residues. V was trimmed by 2 bases and J by 6 bases, leaving 11 bases between them.

This clonotype was counted a few times. The V gene is TRBV30, the J gene TRBJ1-1; D unclear. CDR1 GTSNPN and CDR2 SVGIG come from the germline V gene (reference sequence). The CDR3 extends over 14 amino acids. The V and J ends lost 8 bases and 1 base respectively, with 17 bases between them. The DNA for the CDR3 is TGTGCCAGAAAGGGTGCAGGCGGGAACACTGAAGCTTTCTTT. Amino acids: CARKGAGGNTEAFF.

This clonotype was detected ten times or more. The chain recombines TRBV7-2 with TRBJ1-4; 7 bases are a match to TRBD1. V was pared by 5 bases and J by 7 bases, with 10 bases of the junction left unmatched. This CDR3 region has 15 residues. Germline V CDR1 and CDR2: SGHTA, FQGNSA. The CDR3 loop is CASSKTGTVTEKLFF. In DNA form, the CDR3 reads TGTGCCAGCAGCAAGACCGGGACAGTGACTGAAAAACTGTTTTTT.

This clonotype was found many times. This chain connects TRBV20-1 to TRBJ1-1; 8 bases map to TRBD1. Germline loops: CDR1 DFQATT, CDR2 SNEGSKA (reference sequence). The CDR3 extends over 12 amino acids. V gave up 4 bases and J gave up 8 bases; unmatched junction bases: 6. The CDR3 nucleotides read TGCAGTGCTAAACGACAGGGGAGGGAAGCTTTCTTT. Protein: CSAKRQGREAFF.

This clonotype was seen repeatedly, ten times or more. This sequence joins TRBV7-8 and TRBJ1-1; maybe TRBD1 (6 bases). Germline V gene data show CDR1 as SGHVS and CDR2 as FQNEAQ. The CDR3 covers 17 residues. The ends were cut back, 1 base at V and 3 bases at J, with 18 bases in the middle. DNA for the CDR3: TGTGCCAGCAGCTTAGTAACCTCGACAGGCCTATACACTGAAGCTTTCTTT. Amino acid sequence: CASSLVTSTGLYTEAFF.

This clonotype was recorded many times. CDR3 coding DNA: TGTGCCAGCAGCGTAGATAGGGAGGGACGCAGGGATGAGCAGTTCTTC. Translating it yields CASSVDREGRRDEQFF. The chain uses TRBV9 and TRBJ2-1, with 7 bases matching TRBD2. With 0 bases clipped from V and 8 bases from J, the junction kept 11 bases outside the gene matches. Germline-derived CDR1 and CDR2 are SGDLS and YYNGEE. The CDR3 runs 16 residues.

In its sample, this clonotype was seen many times. This chain connects TRBV6-2 or TRBV6-3 to TRBJ2-7, with 10 bases identical to TRBD1. CDR3 length: 15 amino acids. Germline CDR1 and CDR2: MNHEY and SVGEGT. The V gene end was trimmed by 6 bases and the J gene end by 3 bases; junction bases not matched to a gene: 8. The CDR3 spells CASSDTGQGIYEQYF. The CDR3 DNA sequence: TGTGCCAGCAGCGACACGGGACAGGGGATCTACGAGCAGTACTTC.

The table lists this clonotype with many counts. The gene calls are TRBV11-2 and TRBJ2-2; 7 bases match TRBD1. Trimming removed 2 bases from V and 6 bases from J; junction bases left unmatched: 3. The CDR3 consists of 14 residues. Germline lookup yields CDR1 SGHAT and CDR2 FQNNGV. DNA for the CDR3: TGTGCCAGCAGCTTACCGGGACAGCCCGGGGAGCTGTTTTTT. Its translation is CASSLPGQPGELFF.

This chain joins TRBV27 and TRBJ2-1; the D is unclear. Between the trimmed V and J ends, which lost 6 bases and 7 bases, there was a span of 13 bases. The CDR3 length is 13 residues. Germline CDR1 and CDR2: MNHEY and SMNVEV (reference sequence). The chain's CDR3 is CASSNDWYNEQFF. The CDR3 coding sequence is TGTGCCAGCAGCAACGACTGGTATAATGAGCAGTTCTTC.

This clonotype was found a few times. The genes are TRBV9 and TRBJ1-1; 10 bases are shared with TRBD1. V lost 0 bases, J lost 2 bases, and 4 bases stayed unmatched. Germline V gives CDR1 SGDLS, CDR2 YYNGEE. There are 16 residues in the CDR3. This chain's CDR3 is CASSVDWTGGNTEAFF. The CDR3 DNA sequence: TGTGCCAGCAGCGTAGACTGGACAGGGGGTAACACTGAAGCTTTCTTT.

In its sample, this clonotype was seen many times. This chain links TRBV28 with TRBJ2-6; 12 bases are a match to TRBD2. J gave up 3 bases and V 4 bases, and 7 bases lay outside the gene matches. The germline V gene encodes CDR1 MDHEN and CDR2 SYDVKM. This CDR3 is 18 amino acids long. CDR3 sequence reads: CASSSSGRALGGANVLTF. CDR3 nucleotides: TGTGCCAGCAGTTCTAGCGGGAGGGCCTTAGGTGGGGCCAACGTCCTGACTTTC.

The CDR3 loop reads CASSHIPAVGVKNTEAFF. The CDR3 DNA follows: TGTGCCAGCAGTCACATCCCCGCAGTCGGGGTGAAGAACACTGAAGCTTTCTTT. The chain recombines TRBV6-1 with TRBJ1-1, with no clear D. CDR3 length: 18 residues. Trimming removed 5 bases at V and 1 base at J, with 23 bases between. Germline V gives CDR1 MNHNS, CDR2 SASEGT.

For the CDR3, the DNA is TGCAGTGCTACGGACGGGACTAGCGGGAGTGAGACCCAGTACTTC. It is translated as CSATDGTSGSETQYF. The chain links TRBV20-1 to TRBJ2-5, with 14 bases that match TRBD2. The CDR3 length is 15 residues. Germline V gives CDR1 DFQATT, CDR2 SNEGSKA (reference sequence). V gave up 4 bases and J gave up 5 bases; unmatched junction bases: 6.

This clonotype came up a few times. The V gene is TRBV18, the J gene TRBJ1-5, with D perhaps matching TRBD1 (5 bases). The CDR3 totals 14 residues. Trimming took off 2 bases at V and 6 bases at J, with 11 bases between the two ends. CDR1 KGHSH and CDR2 LQKENI come from the germline V gene. In nucleotides, the CDR3 is TGTGCCAGCTCACCAGTCAGGGAAGGTCAGCCCCAGCATTTT. Translating it yields CASSPVREGQPQHF.

This clonotype was counted at least ten times. The chain couples TRBV29-1 to TRBJ2-7; 7 bases fit TRBD2. Unmatched junction bases numbered 3, after V lost 1 base and J lost 3 bases. Per the germline V gene, CDR1 is SQVTM and CDR2 is ANQGSEA. The CDR3 runs 13 residues. The CDR3 spells CSVEGGRGYEQYF. CDR3 nucleotide sequence: TGCAGCGTTGAAGGGGGGAGGGGCTACGAGCAGTACTTC.

This clonotype was detected many times. The chain is built from TRBV29-1 and TRBJ1-6; possible D gene TRBD1, 6 bases. V lost 2 bases and J 9 bases, leaving 17 bases between the germline ends. The CDR3 contains 15 residues. Germline values: CDR1 SQVTM, CDR2 ANQGSEA. The CDR3 DNA reads as TGCAGCGTTGAACTCCCAGGGGCCTCAGCTTCACCCCTCCACTTT. Its translation is CSVELPGASASPLHF.

The chain carries TRBV7-8 and TRBJ2-4; D is undetermined. Between the trimmed V and J ends, which lost 2 bases and 3 bases, there was a span of 8 bases. Germline CDR1 and CDR2: SGHVS and FQNEAQ. The CDR3 extends over 14 amino acids. CDR3 protein: CASSLSLGKNIQYF. CDR3 in DNA: TGTGCCAGCAGCTTAAGCCTTGGCAAAAACATTCAGTACTTC.

Details on this clonotype: One base away lies a much larger clone, so this may be a sequencing read error. The chain recombines TRBV18 with TRBJ1-1; D unresolved. Germline V CDR1 and CDR2: KGHSH, LQKENI. CDR3 size: 13 residues. As DNA, the CDR3 is TGTGCCAGCTCACCAAAGGGAAGCACTGAAGCTTTATTT. The encoded protein is CASSPKGSTEALF.

This clonotype was picked up many times. The J gene is TRBJ1-4, the V gene TRBV2; TRBD1 aligns across 9 bases. The CDR3 spans 15 residues. V was pared by 3 bases and J by 1 base, with 0 bases of the junction left unmatched. Looked up from germline, CDR1 is SNHLY and CDR2 is FYNNEI. This CDR3 reads CASSETGGTNEKLFF. For the CDR3, the DNA is TGTGCCAGCAGTGAGACAGGGGGAACTAATGAAAAACTGTTTTTT.

There are a few counts of this clonotype. CDR3 in amino acids: CASSLYRQGCEQYF. CDR3 coding DNA: TGTGCCAGCAGTTTATACCGACAGGGGTGCGAGCAGTACTTC. The chain employs TRBV12-3 or TRBV12-4 and TRBJ2-7; 8 positions agree with TRBD1. This CDR3 region has 14 residues. The V segment lost 2 bases and the J segment 6 bases; nucleotides outside the gene matches: 6.

This clonotype has just a few counts. The chain recombines TRBV25-1 with TRBJ1-2; D is perhaps TRBD1 (5 bases). Germline V CDR1 and CDR2: MGHDK, SYGVNS. Trimming took off 6 bases at V and 7 bases at J, with 12 bases between the two ends. The CDR3 runs 12 residues. CDR3 DNA sequence: TGTGCCAGCAGCCCCGGGGCTGGTGGCTACACCTTC. Amino acids: CASSPGAGGYTF.

This clonotype was recorded many times. J is TRBJ1-6 and V is TRBV15; 9 bases are a match to TRBD1. V shed 0 bases, J shed 5 bases, and the junction held 5 bases outside the gene matches. CDR3 length equals 17 residues. Germline loops: CDR1 LNHNV, CDR2 YYDKDF (reference sequence). The CDR3: CATSRDPQGADNSPLHF. The DNA of the CDR3 is TGTGCCACCAGCAGAGATCCACAGGGGGCCGATAATTCACCCCTCCACTTT. Variable domain in full (rest from reference TRBV15 and TRBJ1-6): DAMVIQNPRYQVTQFGKPVTLSCSQTLNHNVMYWYQQKSSQAPKLLFHYYDKDFNNEADTPDNFQSRRPNTSFCFLDIRSPGLGDTAMYLCATSRDPQGADNSPLHFGNGTRLTVT.

This chain links TRBV29-1 with TRBJ2-7; possibly TRBD1 for D (5 bases). Trimming left V 7 bases short and J 3 bases short, with 13 bases between. This CDR3 spans 12 amino acids. Germline V gene sequence: CDR1 SQVTM, CDR2 ANQGSEA. CDR3 loop: CSAAGSRYEQYF. The CDR3 region has the DNA TGCAGCGCCGCAGGGTCCCGCTACGAGCAGTACTTC.

This clonotype has more than one count but fewer than ten. A much larger clone is a single base away; this may be a read error. The rearrangement links TRBV28 to TRBJ1-2, with D unclear. V shed 3 bases and J shed 2 bases, with 1 base lying between them. Germline values: CDR1 MDHEN, CDR2 SYDVKM. CDR3 size: 11 residues. The CDR3 region is CASSFNYGYTF. CDR3 DNA: TGTGCCAGCAGTTTCAACTATGGCTACACCTTC.

This clonotype was recorded at least ten times. The chain is built from TRBV7-6 and TRBJ1-6, with 9 bases aligning to TRBD1. CDR1 and CDR2 (germline): SGHVS, FNYEAQ. The length of the CDR3 is 15 residues. J lost 5 bases, V lost 3 bases, and 2 bases had no gene match. The CDR3 loop is CASSFGQGNNSPLHF. The CDR3 DNA sequence: TGTGCCAGCAGCTTTGGACAGGGGAATAATTCACCCCTCCACTTT.

This clonotype was recorded many times. The V call is TRBV29-1, the J call TRBJ1-1; TRBD1 is a possible D gene (5 bases). In germline, CDR1 is SQVTM, CDR2 ANQGSEA. The CDR3 has 14 amino acids. Trimming cost V 5 bases and J 1 base, with 14 bases left between them. The CDR3 is CSVSLGGPNTEAFF. The CDR3 region has the DNA TGCAGCGTTTCCTTGGGGGGACCGAACACTGAAGCTTTCTTT.

This clonotype was detected ten times or more. CDR3 sequence: CASSANKNTEAFF. Here the CDR3 DNA reads TGTGCCAGCAGCGCGAATAAGAACACTGAAGCTTTCTTT. The chain uses TRBV7-3 and TRBJ1-1; no clear D gene. The CDR3 extends over 13 amino acids. Germline-derived CDR1 and CDR2 are SGHTA and FQGTGA. Trimming left V 5 bases short and J 1 base short, with 8 bases between.

The sample holds many counts of this clonotype. The V call is TRBV12-3 or TRBV12-4, the J call TRBJ1-5; D may be TRBD1 (5 bases). V was cut by 1 base and J by 8 bases, with 12 bases left in between. CDR3 size: 14 residues. CDR3 sequence reads: CASSLVEIQEPQHF. The DNA for the CDR3 is TGTGCCAGCAGTTTAGTCGAGATACAGGAGCCCCAGCATTTT.

This clonotype has just a few counts. This chain links TRBV20-1 with TRBJ2-7, with unresolved D. V was clipped by 0 bases and J by 2 bases, with 14 bases between them. Germline V gene data show CDR1 as DFQATT and CDR2 as SNEGSKA (reference sequence). This CDR3 contains 15 residues. CDR3 in DNA: TGCAGTGCTAGAGATTTGGTAGGGCGTCCCTACGAGCAGTACTTC. Translation gives CSARDLVGRPYEQYF.

This clonotype was counted many times. V is TRBV12-3 or TRBV12-4 and J is TRBJ2-2, with D possibly matching TRBD2 (6 bases). This CDR3 contains 11 residues. Trimming took off 10 bases at V and 6 bases at J, with 9 bases between the two ends. The CDR3 spells CATGGPGELFF. In nucleotides, the CDR3 is TGTGCCACCGGGGGACCCGGGGAGCTGTTTTTT.

This clonotype turned up a few times. The gene calls are TRBV12-3 or TRBV12-4 and TRBJ2-7; TRBD1 or TRBD2 may be the D gene (5 bases each). The CDR3 covers 12 residues. The V end was cut by 4 bases, the J end by 7 bases, with 11 bases between. CDR3 DNA sequence: TGTGCCAGCAGTTCACTGGGGGAGGAGCAGTACTTC. Its protein product is CASSSLGEEQYF.

This clonotype was seen a few times. The chain joins TRBV12-3 or TRBV12-4 to TRBJ1-2; tentative D call: TRBD1 (6 bases). This CDR3 comprises 15 residues. V gave up 1 base and J gave up 6 bases, with 15 bases separating them. The CDR3 DNA sequence: TGTGCCAGCAGTTTAGGACCAGGGGACTATCATGGCTACACCTTC. It yields the protein CASSLGPGDYHGYTF.